The TCR beta chain described here comes from a study of cytomegalovirus exposure and HLA in healthy donors. General study findings and limits: Reports credit the classifier with highly specific, highly sensitive diagnosis of cytomegalovirus status.

Some clones are missing from TCRdb's copy, which holds only in-frame ones; the method was immunoSEQ multiplex PCR. The sample gives about 280,000 clones, around 87% of which show up once; about 0.9% is in the top ten. As concerns this clone: Its matching antigen is unknown.

It was the roughly 120-subject validation cohort, separate from the roughly 700-subject first cohort, to which the donors belonged. This TCR was sampled from a woman younger than 35 in good health and CMV-seronegative. The sequencing input was PBMCs.

The CDR3, as DNA: TGTGCCAGCAGTGGGGGAACTAGCGGAGACTACAATGAGCAGTTCTTC. Amino acid sequence: CASSGGTSGDYNEQFF. The rearrangement links TRBV2 to TRBJ2-1, with 8 nucleotides matching TRBD2. J lost 3 bases, V lost 4 bases, and 8 bases had no gene match. This CDR3 spans 16 amino acids. CDR1 and CDR2 (germline): SNHLY, FYNNEI.